This TCR beta chain came from a study of T-cell reconstitution after alpha-beta-depleted transplantation in children. Unique molecular identifiers were built into the TCRbeta library. TCRdb called the PCR reads again in MiXCR, with one record for every CDR3 protein. The sample includes around 210,000 distinct CDR3 sequences, roughly 7% of them seen just once. In its sample, this clonotype was seen many times. Its target is unknown. This CDR3 is built from 16 residues. Trimming at V came to 3 bases and at J to 1 base, leaving 4 bases not matched to a gene. The germline V gene has CDR1 ENHRY and CDR2 SYGVKD. Study findings and constraints: About two months after transplant, alpha-beta T cells reportedly came from several hundred expanded graft clones. Hyperexpanded clones declined; after one year, newly produced T cells mostly supplied diversity.

The specimen was PBMCs, collected before TCRalphabeta/CD19-depleted stem cell transplant. V usage is TRBV10-3 and J usage is TRBJ2-1; 9 bases are shared with TRBD1. The sequence was obtained from a boy under 10 years old with acute lymphoblastic leukemia, due to receive a stem cell transplant. CDR3 DNA sequence: TGTGCCATCAGTGATCCTGACAGGGGGTCCTACAATGAGCAGTTCTTC. It translates to CAISDPDRGSYNEQFF.